This T cell receptor (beta chain) was observed in a study of a mutant IDH1 vaccine in newly diagnosed glioma. Specified time point: week 5, during vaccination. The investigators gave 300 ug of mutant IDH1 20-mer peptide in each vaccine dose, together with topical imiquimod. In regard to this clone: The target antigen is unknown.

Method: immunoSEQ multiplex PCR; TCRdb's copy keeps in-frame clones and lacks some. The sample lists about 83,000 clones; over 75% were seen once. The receptor was derived from a woman between 50 and 59 years old with glioma. Specimen: PBMCs, collected from a glioma patient whose treatment included an IDH1 peptide vaccine.

The CDR3 sequence is CASSQRGEGHYGYTF. The CDR3 DNA follows: TGCGCCAGCAGCCAACGAGGGGAGGGGCACTATGGCTACACCTTC. The chain uses TRBV4-1 and TRBJ1-2, with TRBD1 as a possible D gene (5 bases). Germline V gene data show CDR1 as MGHRA and CDR2 as YSYEKL. Trimming stripped 2 bases from V and 3 bases from J, with 13 bases between. The length of the CDR3 is 15 residues.